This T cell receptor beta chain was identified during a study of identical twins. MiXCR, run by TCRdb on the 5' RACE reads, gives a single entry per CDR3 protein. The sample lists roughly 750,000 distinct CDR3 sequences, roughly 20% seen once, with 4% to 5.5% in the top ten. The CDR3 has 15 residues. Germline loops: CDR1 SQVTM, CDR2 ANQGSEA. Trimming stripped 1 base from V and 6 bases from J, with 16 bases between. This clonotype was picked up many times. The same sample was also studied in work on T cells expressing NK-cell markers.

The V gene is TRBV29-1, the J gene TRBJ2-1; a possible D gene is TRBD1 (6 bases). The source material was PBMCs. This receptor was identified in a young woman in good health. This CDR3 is CSVEAVDRPTNEQFF. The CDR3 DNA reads TGCAGCGTTGAAGCAGTAGACAGGCCGACCAATGAGCAGTTCTTC.